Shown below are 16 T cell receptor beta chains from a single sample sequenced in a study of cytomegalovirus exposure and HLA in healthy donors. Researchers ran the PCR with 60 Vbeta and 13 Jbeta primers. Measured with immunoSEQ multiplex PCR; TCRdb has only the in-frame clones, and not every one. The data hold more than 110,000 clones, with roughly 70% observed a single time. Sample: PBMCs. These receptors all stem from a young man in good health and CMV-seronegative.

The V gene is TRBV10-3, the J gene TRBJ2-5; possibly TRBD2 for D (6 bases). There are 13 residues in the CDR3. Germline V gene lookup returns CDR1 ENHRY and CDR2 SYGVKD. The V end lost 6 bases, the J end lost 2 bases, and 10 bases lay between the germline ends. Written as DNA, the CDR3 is TGTGCCATCAGAGTTGGGGGGCAAGAGACCCAGTACTTC. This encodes CAIRVGGQETQYF.

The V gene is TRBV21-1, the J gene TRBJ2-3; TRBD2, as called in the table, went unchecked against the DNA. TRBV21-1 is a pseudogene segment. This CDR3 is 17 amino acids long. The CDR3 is CASSKVQTSGSTDTQYF. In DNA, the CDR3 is TGTGCCAGCAGCAAAGTTCAGACTAGCGGTAGCACAGATACGCAGTATTTT.

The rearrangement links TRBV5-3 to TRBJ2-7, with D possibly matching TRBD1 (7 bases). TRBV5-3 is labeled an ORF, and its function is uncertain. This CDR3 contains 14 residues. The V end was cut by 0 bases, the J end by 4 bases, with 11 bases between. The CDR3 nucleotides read TGTGCCAGAAGCTTGGGACAGGGAGGTTACGAGCAGTACTTC. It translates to CARSLGQGGYEQYF.

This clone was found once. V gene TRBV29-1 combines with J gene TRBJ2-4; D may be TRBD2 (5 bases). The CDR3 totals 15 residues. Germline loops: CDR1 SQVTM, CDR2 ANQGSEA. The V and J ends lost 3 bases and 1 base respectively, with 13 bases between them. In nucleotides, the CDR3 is TGCAGCGTTGAGTTGACGGGAAGGGCCAAAAACATTCAGTACTTC. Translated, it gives CSVELTGRAKNIQYF.

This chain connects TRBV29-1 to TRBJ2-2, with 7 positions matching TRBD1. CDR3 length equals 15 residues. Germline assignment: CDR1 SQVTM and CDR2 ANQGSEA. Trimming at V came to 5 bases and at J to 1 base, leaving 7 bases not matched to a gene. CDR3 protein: CSVLGQPLNTGELFF. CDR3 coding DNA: TGCAGCGTTTTGGGACAGCCGCTGAACACCGGGGAGCTGTTTTTT.

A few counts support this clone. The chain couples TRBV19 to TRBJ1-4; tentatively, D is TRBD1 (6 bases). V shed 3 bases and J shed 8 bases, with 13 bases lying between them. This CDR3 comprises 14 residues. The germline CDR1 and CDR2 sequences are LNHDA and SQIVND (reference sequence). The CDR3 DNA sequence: TGTGCCAGTAGTATCTCAGGGGACGGCGAAAAACTGTTTTTT. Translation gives CASSISGDGEKLFF.

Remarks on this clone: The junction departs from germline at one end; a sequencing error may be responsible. The CDR3 here is CAISGAGTGGGNTEAFF. DNA of the CDR3: TGTGCCATCAGTGGGGCCGGGACAGGCGGGGGGAACACTGAAGCTTTCTTT. The chain carries TRBV6-1 and TRBJ1-1, with 8 bases identical to TRBD1. Germline values: CDR1 MNHNS, CDR2 SASEGT. The CDR3 has 17 amino acids.

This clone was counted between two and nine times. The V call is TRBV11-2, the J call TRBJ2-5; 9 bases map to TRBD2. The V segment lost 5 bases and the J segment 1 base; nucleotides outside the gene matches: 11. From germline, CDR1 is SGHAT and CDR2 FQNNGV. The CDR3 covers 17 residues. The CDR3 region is CASSLPPLTSGQETQYF. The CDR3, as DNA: TGTGCCAGCAGCCTGCCCCCCCTGACTAGCGGCCAAGAGACCCAGTACTTC. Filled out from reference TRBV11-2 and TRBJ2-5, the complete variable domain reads EAGVAQSPRYKIIEKRQSVAFWCNPISGHATLYWYQQILGQGPKLLIQFQNNGVVDDSQLPKDRFSAERLKGVDSTLKIQPAKLEDSAVYLCASSLPPLTSGQETQYFGPGTRLLVL.

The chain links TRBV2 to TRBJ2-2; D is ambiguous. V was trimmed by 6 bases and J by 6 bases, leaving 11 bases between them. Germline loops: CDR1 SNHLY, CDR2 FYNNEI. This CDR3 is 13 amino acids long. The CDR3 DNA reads TGTGCCAGCAGGCCCTCGAGAGCCGGGGAGCTGTTTTTT. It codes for CASRPSRAGELFF.

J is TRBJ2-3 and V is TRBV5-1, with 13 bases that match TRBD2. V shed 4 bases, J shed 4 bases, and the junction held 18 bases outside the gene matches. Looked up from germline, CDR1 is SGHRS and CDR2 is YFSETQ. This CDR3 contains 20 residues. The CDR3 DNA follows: TGCGCCAGCAGCCCCCCCCGGACTAGCGGGGGAAGCATGGCAGCAGATACGCAGTATTTT. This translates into CASSPPRTSGGSMAADTQYF. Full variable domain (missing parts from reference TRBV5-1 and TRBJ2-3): KAGVTQTPRYLIKTRGQQVTLSCSPISGHRSVSWYQQTPGQGLQFLFEYFSETQRNKGNFPGRFSGRQFSNSRSEMNVSTLELGDSALYLCASSPPRTSGGSMAADTQYFGPGTRLTVL.

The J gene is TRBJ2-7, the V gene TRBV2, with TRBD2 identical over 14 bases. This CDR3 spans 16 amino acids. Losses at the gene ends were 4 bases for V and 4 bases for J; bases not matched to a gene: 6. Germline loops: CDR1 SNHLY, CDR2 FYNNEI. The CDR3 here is CASSVPGLAGEYEQYF. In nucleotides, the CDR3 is TGTGCCAGCAGTGTACCGGGACTAGCGGGGGAATACGAGCAGTACTTC.

CDR3 protein: CAISPDSSPNYGYTF. The CDR3, as DNA: TGTGCCATCAGCCCTGACAGTTCTCCTAACTATGGCTACACCTTC. The V and J genes are TRBV10-3 and TRBJ1-2, with D possibly being TRBD1 (5 bases). The CDR3 is made up of 15 amino acids. Between the trimmed V and J ends, which lost 6 bases and 0 bases, there was a span of 14 bases. Germline CDR1 and CDR2: ENHRY and SYGVKD.

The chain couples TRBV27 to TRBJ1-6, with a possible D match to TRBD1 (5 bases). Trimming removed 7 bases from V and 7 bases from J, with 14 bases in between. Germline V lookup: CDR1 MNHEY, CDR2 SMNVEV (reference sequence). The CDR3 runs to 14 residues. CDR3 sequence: CASTPGRVNSPLHF. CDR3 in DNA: TGTGCCAGCACCCCAGGCAGGGTGAATTCACCCCTCCACTTT.

The CDR3 loop is CASSSPRANYGYTF. CDR3 nucleotides: TGTGCCAGCAGTTCCCCGAGGGCGAACTATGGCTACACCTTC. The V gene is TRBV6-5, the J gene TRBJ1-2; D ambiguous. V dropped 4 bases and J dropped 2 bases, with 11 bases sitting between them. The V gene's germline CDR1 is MNHEY and CDR2 SVGAGI. The CDR3 covers 14 residues.

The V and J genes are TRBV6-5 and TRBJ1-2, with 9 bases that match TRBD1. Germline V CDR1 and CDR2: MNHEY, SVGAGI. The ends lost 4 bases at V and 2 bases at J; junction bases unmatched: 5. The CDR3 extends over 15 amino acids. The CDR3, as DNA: TGTGCCAGCAGTTTCACAGGGGGCGAGAACTATGGCTACACCTTC. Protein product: CASSFTGGENYGYTF.

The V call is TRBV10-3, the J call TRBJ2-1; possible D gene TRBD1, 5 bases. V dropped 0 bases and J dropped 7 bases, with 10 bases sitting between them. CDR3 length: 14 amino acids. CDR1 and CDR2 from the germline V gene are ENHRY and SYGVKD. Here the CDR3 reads CAISESGVGNEQFF. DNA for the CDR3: TGTGCCATCAGTGAGTCAGGGGTTGGGAATGAGCAGTTCTTC.